This T cell receptor (beta chain) derives from a study of HIV-infected patients and healthy controls. From the 5' RACE reads, TCRdb called clonotypes with MiXCR, one entry per CDR3 protein. The sample includes 15,000 to 20,000 distinct CDR3 sequences, about 15% of them seen just once. Germline V lookup: CDR1 SGHTA, CDR2 FQGNSA. V was pared by 2 bases and J by 8 bases, with 2 bases of the junction left unmatched. The CDR3 spans 13 residues. Specimen: CD8+ T cells from blood. This chain links TRBV7-2 with TRBJ2-1; 8 bases line up with TRBD2. The sequence was obtained from a human donor in good health. CDR3 sequence reads: CASSLSGSYEQFF. CDR3 nucleotides: TGTGCCAGCAGCTTAAGCGGGAGCTATGAGCAGTTCTTC.